This is a list of T cell receptor beta chains from one sample in a study of T cell repertoires in cytomegalovirus infection. TCRdb re-called the reads with MiXCR, one entry per CDR3 protein. The sample has some 150,000 distinct CDR3 sequences; roughly 6% are singletons. Sequencing was performed on PBMCs. All receptors come from a human donor in good health (CMV status not recorded). Some clones in this sample may be carry-over from other donors' samples. Each CDR3 is given with its conserved first and last residue. The order of the fields is CDR3 DNA, CDR3 protein, clone size, D gene, J gene, V gene. A D gene is named only where the DNA matches it firmly. Only some rows state a clone size, as once, few, many or a class for expanded clones.

DNA: TGTGCCAGCAGCTTAAATGCTGGCCCCTATGGCTACACCTTC
CDR3: CASSLNAGPYGYTF
size: many
D: NA
J: TRBJ1-2
V: TRBV7-2

DNA: TGTGCCAGCAGCACCCGGACAGGATGGAACACTGAAGCTTTCTTT
CDR3: CASSTRTGWNTEAFF
size: many
D: TRBD1
J: TRBJ1-1
V: TRBV7-2

DNA: TGTGCCAGCAGCTTAGATTATGGACAGCGTCTATATGGCTACACCTTC
CDR3: CASSLDYGQRLYGYTF
size: many
D: NA
J: TRBJ1-2
V: TRBV7-2

DNA: TGTGCCAGCAGCTTAAGGCGCTTCGGGCAGGGGGTAGGCTACACCTTC
CDR3: CASSLRRFGQGVGYTF
size: many
D: TRBD1
J: TRBJ1-2
V: TRBV7-2

DNA: TGTGCCAGCAGTTTGGGTTTTGGCTGGGATCAGCCCCAGCATTTT
CDR3: CASSLGFGWDQPQHF
size: many
D: NA
J: TRBJ1-5
V: TRBV12-3/TRBV12-4

DNA: TGTGCCAGCAGTGACTGGGACGCTAGCACAGATACGCAGTATTTT
CDR3: CASSDWDASTDTQYF
size: NA
D: NA
J: TRBJ2-3
V: TRBV2

DNA: TGTGCCATCAGTGAGTGGGACAGGGGCCCTACTACGGGCAATGAGCAGTTCTTC
CDR3: CAISEWDRGPTTGNEQFF
size: NA
D: TRBD1
J: TRBJ2-1
V: TRBV10-3

DNA: TGCAGCGGGACCCAGGGGGCGCAGGTTGCAGATACGCAGTATTTT
CDR3: CSGTQGAQVADTQYF
size: NA
D: TRBD1
J: TRBJ2-3
V: TRBV29-1

DNA: TGCAGTGCTCCCGGACGGTACACTGAAGCTTTCTTT
CDR3: CSAPGRYTEAFF
size: NA
D: NA
J: TRBJ1-1
V: TRBV20-1

DNA: TGTGCCAGCAGCCATCACGCGGGGGGCCTCTACGAGCAGTACTTC
CDR3: CASSHHAGGLYEQYF
size: NA
D: TRBD2
J: TRBJ2-7
V: TRBV6-6

DNA: TGCAGCGGGGGGGACAGCAACACCGGGGAGCTGTTTTTT
CDR3: CSGGDSNTGELFF
size: NA
D: NA
J: TRBJ2-2
V: TRBV29-1

DNA: TGTGCCAGCAGCTTGCTCTCCTCGGACTACAGGGAGACCCAGTACTTC
CDR3: CASSLLSSDYRETQYF
size: NA
D: NA
J: TRBJ2-5
V: TRBV11-2

DNA: TGCAGCGTAGGACAGTACATGAACACTGAAGCTTTCTTT
CDR3: CSVGQYMNTEAFF
size: many
D: NA
J: TRBJ1-1
V: TRBV29-1

DNA: TGTGCCAGCAGCTTCGTGGGACAGGGGGCAAAAGGCTACACCTTC
CDR3: CASSFVGQGAKGYTF
size: few
D: TRBD1
J: TRBJ1-2
V: TRBV7-9

DNA: TGTGCCAGCAGTTTATGGGACGGGGGTTCACCCCTCCACTTT
CDR3: CASSLWDGGSPLHF
size: NA
D: NA
J: TRBJ1-6
V: TRBV12-3/TRBV12-4

DNA: TGTGCCAGCAGCCAGATGACGTTTTCAGATACGCAGTATTTT
CDR3: CASSQMTFSDTQYF
size: NA
D: NA
J: TRBJ2-3
V: TRBV7-3

DNA: TGTGCCAGCACCCATCTTGCCACAAAAGGGGAGACCCAGTACTTC
CDR3: CASTHLATKGETQYF
size: many
D: NA
J: TRBJ2-5
V: TRBV5-5

DNA: TGCAGCGTTGTTATCACTGAAGCTTTCTTT
CDR3: CSVVITEAFF
size: many
D: NA
J: TRBJ1-1
V: TRBV29-1

DNA: TGTGCCAGCAGCTCAAGCCTTAATTCCTACAATGAGCAGTTCTTC
CDR3: CASSSSLNSYNEQFF
size: many
D: NA
J: TRBJ2-1
V: TRBV7-6

DNA: TGTGCCAGTAAGAGTCTCACCCACTCTGGGGCCAACGTCCTGACTTTC
CDR3: CASKSLTHSGANVLTF
size: many
D: NA
J: TRBJ2-6
V: TRBV19

DNA: TGCGCCAGCAGCTCGGATGGAGGGAGCGGGGTCAATGAGCAGTTCTTC
CDR3: CASSSDGGSGVNEQFF
size: NA
D: TRBD2
J: TRBJ2-1
V: TRBV5-1

DNA: TGCAGCGTTGGGCAGGGGGCAGAGACCCAGTACTTC
CDR3: CSVGQGAETQYF
size: NA
D: TRBD1
J: TRBJ2-5
V: TRBV29-1

DNA: TGTGCCAGCAGCTTACGGATGAGGACTGAAGCTTTCTTT
CDR3: CASSLRMRTEAFF
size: many
D: NA
J: TRBJ1-1
V: TRBV5-6

DNA: TGTGCCAGTAGTGGGACAGGGGGACCCTACGAGCAGTACTTC
CDR3: CASSGTGGPYEQYF
size: many
D: TRBD1
J: TRBJ2-7
V: TRBV19